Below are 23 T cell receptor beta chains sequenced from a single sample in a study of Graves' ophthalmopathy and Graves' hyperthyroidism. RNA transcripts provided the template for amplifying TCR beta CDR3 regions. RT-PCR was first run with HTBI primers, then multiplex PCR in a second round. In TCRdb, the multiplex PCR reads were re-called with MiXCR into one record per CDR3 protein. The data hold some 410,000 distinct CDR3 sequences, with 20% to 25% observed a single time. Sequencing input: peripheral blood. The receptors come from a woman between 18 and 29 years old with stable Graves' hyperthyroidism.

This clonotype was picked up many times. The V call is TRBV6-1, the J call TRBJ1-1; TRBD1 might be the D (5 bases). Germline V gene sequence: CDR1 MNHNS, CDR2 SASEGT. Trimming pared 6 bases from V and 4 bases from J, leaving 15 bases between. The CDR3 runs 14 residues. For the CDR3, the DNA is TGTGCCAGCAGCCCTGGGGGGGAGCCCACTGAAGCTTTCTTT. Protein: CASSPGGEPTEAFF.

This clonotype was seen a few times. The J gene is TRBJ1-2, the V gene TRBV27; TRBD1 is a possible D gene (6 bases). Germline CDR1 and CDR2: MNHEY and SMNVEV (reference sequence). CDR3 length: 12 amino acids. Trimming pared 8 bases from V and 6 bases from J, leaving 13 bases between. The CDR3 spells CASLDRMNGYTF. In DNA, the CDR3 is TGTGCCAGCTTAGACAGGATGAATGGCTACACCTTC.

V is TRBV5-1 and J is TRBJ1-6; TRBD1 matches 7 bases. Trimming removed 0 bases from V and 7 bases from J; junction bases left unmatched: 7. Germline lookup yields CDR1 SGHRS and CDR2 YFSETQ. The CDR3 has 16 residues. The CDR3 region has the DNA TGCGCCAGCAGCTTGGGGGACAGCGTACGGAATTCACCCCTCCACTTT. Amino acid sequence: CASSLGDSVRNSPLHF.

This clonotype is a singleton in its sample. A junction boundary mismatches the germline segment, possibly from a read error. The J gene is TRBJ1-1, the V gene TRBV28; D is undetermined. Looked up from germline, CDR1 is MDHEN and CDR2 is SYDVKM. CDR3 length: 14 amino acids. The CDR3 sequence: CASGLQAMNTEAFF. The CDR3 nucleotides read TGTGCCAGCGGTTTACAAGCCATGAACACTGAAGCTTTCTTT.

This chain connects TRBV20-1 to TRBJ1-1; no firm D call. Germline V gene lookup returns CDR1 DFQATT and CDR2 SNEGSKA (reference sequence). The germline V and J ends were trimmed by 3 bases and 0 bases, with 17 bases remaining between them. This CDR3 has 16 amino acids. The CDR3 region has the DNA TGCAGTGCTAGGCACATGGGAGGAATAATGAACACTGAAGCTTTCTTT. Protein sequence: CSARHMGGIMNTEAFF.

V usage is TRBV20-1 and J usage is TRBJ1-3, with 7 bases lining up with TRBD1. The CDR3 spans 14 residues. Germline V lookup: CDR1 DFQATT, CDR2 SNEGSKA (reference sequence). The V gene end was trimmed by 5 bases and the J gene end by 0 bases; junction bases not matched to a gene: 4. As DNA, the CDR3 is TGCAGTGCTCGACAGGGAAACTCTGGAAACACCATATATTTT. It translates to CSARQGNSGNTIYF.

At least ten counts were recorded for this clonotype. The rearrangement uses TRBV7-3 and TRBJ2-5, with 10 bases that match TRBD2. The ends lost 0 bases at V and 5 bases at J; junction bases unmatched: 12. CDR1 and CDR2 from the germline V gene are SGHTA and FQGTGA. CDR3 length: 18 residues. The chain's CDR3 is CASSLTDSQREGRETQYF. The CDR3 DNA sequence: TGTGCCAGCAGCTTAACGGATTCGCAGCGGGAGGGCCGGGAGACCCAGTACTTC. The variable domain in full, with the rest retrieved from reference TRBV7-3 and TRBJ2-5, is GAGVSQTPSNKVTEKGKYVELRCDPISGHTALYWYRQSLGQGPEFLIYFQGTGAADDSGLPNDRFFAVRPEGSVSTLKIQRTERGDSAVYLCASSLTDSQREGRETQYFGPGTRLLVL.

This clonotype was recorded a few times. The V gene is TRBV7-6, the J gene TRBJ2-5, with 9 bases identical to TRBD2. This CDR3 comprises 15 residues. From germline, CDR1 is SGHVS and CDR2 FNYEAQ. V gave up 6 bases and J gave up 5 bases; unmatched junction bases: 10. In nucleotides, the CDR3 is TGTGCCAGCAGGCGACTAGCGGCCCCGGGGGAGACCCAGTACTTC. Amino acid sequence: CASRRLAAPGETQYF.

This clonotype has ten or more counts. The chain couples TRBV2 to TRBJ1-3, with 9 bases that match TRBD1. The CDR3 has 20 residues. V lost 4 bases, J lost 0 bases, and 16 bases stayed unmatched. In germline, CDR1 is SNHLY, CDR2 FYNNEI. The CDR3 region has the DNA TGTGCCAGCAGTGCCTACGGGACAGGGTCCTTCGATGTCTCTGGAAACACCATATATTTT. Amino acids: CASSAYGTGSFDVSGNTIYF.

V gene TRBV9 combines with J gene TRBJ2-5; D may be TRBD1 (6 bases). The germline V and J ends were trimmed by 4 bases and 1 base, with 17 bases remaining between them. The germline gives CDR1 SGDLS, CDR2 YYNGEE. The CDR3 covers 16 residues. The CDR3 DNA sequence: TGTGCCAGCAGCACTTCCCCGTTAGGGGGCCAAGAGACCCAGTACTTC. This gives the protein CASSTSPLGGQETQYF.

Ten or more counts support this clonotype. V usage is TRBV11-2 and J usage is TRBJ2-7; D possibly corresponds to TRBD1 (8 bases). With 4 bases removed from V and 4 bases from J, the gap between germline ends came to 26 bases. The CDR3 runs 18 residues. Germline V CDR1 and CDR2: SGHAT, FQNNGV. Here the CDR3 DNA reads TGTGCCAGCAGCTCCCTAACGAATTTAAACAGGGGGGGTTACGAGCAGTACTTC. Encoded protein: CASSSLTNLNRGGYEQYF.

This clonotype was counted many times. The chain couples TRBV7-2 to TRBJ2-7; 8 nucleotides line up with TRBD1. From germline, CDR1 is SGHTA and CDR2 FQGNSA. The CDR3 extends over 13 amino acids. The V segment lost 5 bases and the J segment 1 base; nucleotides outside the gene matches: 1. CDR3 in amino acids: CASSRDRSYEQYF. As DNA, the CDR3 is TGTGCCAGCAGCCGGGACAGGTCCTACGAGCAGTACTTC.

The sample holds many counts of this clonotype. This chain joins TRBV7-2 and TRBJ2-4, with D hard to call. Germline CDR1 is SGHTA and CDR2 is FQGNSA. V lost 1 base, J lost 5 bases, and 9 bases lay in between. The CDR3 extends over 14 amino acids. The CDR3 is CASSLVGAENIQYF. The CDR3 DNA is TGTGCCAGCAGCTTAGTCGGTGCGGAAAACATTCAGTACTTC.

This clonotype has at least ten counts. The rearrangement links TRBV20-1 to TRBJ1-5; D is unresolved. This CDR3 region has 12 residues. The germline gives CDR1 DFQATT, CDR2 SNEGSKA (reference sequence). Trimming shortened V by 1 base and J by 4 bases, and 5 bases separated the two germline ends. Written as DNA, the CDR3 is TGCAGTGCTAGAGCTCAAAATCAGCCCCAGCATTTT. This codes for CSARAQNQPQHF.

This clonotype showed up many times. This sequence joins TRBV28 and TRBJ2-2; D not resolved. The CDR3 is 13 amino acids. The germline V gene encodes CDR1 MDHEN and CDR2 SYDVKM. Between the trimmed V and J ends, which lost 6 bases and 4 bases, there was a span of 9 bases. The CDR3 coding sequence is TGTGCCAGCAGAAGACCGATCACCGGGGAGCTGTTTTTT. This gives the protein CASRRPITGELFF. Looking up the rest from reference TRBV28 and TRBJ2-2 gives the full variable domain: DVKVTQSSRYLVKRTGEKVFLECVQDMDHENMFWYRQDPGLGLRLIYFSYDVKMKEKGDIPEGYSVSREKKERFSLILESASTNQTSMYLCASRRPITGELFFGEGSRLTVL.

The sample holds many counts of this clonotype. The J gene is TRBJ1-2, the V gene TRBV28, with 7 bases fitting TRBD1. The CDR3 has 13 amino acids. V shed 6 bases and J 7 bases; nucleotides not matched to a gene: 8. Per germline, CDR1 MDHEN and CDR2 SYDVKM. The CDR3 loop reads CASRTTGLGGYTF. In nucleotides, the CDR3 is TGTGCCAGCAGGACGACAGGGTTGGGTGGCTACACCTTC.

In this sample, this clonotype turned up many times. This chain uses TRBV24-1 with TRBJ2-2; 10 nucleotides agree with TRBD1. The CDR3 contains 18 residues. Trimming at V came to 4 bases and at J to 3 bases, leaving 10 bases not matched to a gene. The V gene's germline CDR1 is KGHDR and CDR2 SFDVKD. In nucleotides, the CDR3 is TGTGCCACCAGTGAGTCTCCGGGACAGGGGCGACACACCGGGGAGCTGTTTTTT. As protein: CATSESPGQGRHTGELFF.

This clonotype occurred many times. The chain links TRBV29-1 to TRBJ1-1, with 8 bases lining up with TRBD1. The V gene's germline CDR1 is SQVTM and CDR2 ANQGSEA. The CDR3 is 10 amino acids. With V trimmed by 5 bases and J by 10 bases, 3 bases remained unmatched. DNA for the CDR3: TGCAGCGTTCTACAGGGGGGAGCTTTCTTT. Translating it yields CSVLQGGAFF.

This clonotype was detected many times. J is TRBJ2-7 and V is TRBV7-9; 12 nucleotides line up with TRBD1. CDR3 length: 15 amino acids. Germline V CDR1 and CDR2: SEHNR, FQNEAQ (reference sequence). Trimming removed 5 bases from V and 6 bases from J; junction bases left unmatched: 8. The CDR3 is CASSGAGTGGGEQYF. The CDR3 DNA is TGTGCCAGCAGCGGCGCCGGGACAGGGGGCGGCGAGCAGTACTTC.

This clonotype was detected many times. The CDR3 bases are TGTGCCAGCATCAACCAGGATGGGAGCACTGAAGCTTTCTTT. Translating it yields CASINQDGSTEAFF. This chain uses TRBV6-1 with TRBJ1-1; no definite D call. The CDR3 runs 14 residues. CDR1 and CDR2 from the germline V gene are MNHNS and SASEGT. The germline V and J ends were trimmed by 7 bases and 4 bases, with 16 bases remaining between them.

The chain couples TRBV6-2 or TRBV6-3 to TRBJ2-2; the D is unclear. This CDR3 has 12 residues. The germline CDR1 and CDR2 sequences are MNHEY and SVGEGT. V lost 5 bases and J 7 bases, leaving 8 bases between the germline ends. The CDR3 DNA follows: TGTGCCAGCAGTACCAACGTCGGGGAGCTGTTTTTT. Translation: CASSTNVGELFF.

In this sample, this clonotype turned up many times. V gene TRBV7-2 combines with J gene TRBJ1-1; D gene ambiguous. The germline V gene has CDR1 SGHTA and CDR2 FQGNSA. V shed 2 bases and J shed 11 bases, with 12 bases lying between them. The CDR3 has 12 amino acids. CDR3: CASSLFKGRAFF. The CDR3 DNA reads TGTGCCAGCAGCTTATTTAAGGGTCGGGCTTTCTTT. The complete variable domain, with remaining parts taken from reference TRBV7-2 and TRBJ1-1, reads GAGVSQSPSNKVTEKGKDVELRCDPISGHTALYWYRQSLGQGLEFLIYFQGNSAPDKSGLPSDRFSAERTGGSVSTLTIQRTQQEDSAVYLCASSLFKGRAFFGQGTRLTVV.

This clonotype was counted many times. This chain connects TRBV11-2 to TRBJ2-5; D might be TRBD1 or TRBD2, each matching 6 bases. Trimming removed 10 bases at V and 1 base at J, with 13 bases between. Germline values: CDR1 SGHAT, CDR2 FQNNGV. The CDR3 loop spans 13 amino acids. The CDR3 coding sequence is TGTGCCACTACTAGGGGGGTCCAAGAGACCCAGTACTTC. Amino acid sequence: CATTRGVQETQYF.